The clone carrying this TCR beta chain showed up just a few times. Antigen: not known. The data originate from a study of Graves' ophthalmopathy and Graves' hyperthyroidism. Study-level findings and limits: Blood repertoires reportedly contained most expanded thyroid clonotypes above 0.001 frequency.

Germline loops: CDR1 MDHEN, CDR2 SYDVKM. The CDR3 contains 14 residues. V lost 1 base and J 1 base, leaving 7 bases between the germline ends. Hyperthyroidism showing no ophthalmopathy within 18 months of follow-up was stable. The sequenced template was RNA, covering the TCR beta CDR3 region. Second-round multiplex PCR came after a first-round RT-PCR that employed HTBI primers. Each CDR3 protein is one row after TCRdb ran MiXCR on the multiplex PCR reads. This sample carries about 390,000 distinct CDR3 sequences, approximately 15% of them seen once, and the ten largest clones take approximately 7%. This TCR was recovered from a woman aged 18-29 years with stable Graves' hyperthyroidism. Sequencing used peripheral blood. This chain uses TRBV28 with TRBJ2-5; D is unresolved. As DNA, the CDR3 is TGTGCCAGCAGTTTATTAGGACCCCAAGAGACCCAGTACTTC. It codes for CASSLLGPQETQYF.